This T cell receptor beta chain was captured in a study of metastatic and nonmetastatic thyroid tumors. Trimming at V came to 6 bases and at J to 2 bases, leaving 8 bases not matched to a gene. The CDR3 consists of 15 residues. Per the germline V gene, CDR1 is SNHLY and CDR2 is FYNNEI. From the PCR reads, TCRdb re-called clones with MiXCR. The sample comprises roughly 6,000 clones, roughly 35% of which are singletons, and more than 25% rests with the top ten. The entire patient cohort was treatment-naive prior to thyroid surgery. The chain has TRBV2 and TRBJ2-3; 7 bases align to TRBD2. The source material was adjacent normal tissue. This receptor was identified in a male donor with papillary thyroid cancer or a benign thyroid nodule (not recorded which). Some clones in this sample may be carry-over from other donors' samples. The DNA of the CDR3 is TGTGCCAGCAGCCCCGGGACTATCTCCACAGATACGCAGTATTTT. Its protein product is CASSPGTISTDTQYF.